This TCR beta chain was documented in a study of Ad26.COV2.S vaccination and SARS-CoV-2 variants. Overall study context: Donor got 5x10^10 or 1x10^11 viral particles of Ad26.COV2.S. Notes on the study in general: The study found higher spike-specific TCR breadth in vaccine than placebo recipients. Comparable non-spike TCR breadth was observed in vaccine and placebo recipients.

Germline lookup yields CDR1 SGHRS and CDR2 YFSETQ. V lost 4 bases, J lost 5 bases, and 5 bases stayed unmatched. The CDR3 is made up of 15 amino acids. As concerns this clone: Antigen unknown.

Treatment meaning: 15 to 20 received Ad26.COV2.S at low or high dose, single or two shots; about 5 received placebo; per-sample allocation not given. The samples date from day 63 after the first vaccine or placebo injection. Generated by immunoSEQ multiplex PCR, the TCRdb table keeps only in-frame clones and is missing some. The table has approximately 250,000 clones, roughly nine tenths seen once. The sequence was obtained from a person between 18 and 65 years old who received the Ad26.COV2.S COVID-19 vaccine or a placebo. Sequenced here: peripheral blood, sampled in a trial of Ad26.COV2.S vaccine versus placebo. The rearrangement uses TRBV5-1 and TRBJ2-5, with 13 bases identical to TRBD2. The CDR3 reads CASSPGLAGKETQYF. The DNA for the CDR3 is TGCGCCAGCAGCCCGGGACTAGCGGGAAAGGAGACCCAGTACTTC.